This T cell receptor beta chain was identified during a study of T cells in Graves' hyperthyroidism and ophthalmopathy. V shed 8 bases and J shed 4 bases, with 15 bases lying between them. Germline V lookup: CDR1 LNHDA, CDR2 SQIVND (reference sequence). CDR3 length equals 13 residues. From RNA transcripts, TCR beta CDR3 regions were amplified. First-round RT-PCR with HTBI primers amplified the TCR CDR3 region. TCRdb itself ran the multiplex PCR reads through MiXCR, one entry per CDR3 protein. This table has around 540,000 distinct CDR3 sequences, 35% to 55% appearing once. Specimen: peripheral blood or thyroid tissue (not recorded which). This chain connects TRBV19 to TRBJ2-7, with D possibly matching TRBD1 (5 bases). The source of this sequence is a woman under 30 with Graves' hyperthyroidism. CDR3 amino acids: CASRDIDSYEQYF. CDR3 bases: TGTGCCAGTCGCGACATTGACAGTTACGAGCAGTACTTC. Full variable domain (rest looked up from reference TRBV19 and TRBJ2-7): DGGITQSPKYLFRKEGQNVTLSCEQNLNHDAMYWYRQDPGQGLRLIYYSQIVNDFQKGDIAEGYSVSREKKESFPLTVTSAQKNPTAFYLCASRDIDSYEQYFGPGTRLTVT.